This T cell receptor beta chain comes out of a study of blood T cell repertoires in COVID-19. The wider study: In each case, the material was cDNA or gDNA derived from T cells, B-cell-depleted T cells, or PBMCs.

The assay was immunoSEQ multiplex PCR, and TCRdb's table has in-frame clones only and misses some. The table has 65,000 to 85,000 clones, 78% seen once. V trimming: 5 bases; J trimming: 3 bases; junction bases outside the gene matches: 11. Germline assignment: CDR1 SGHVS and CDR2 FQNEAQ. CDR3 length: 16 residues. The origin of this receptor is a human donor in a cohort sampled during active COVID-19. Sequencing input: peripheral blood. The J gene is TRBJ2-3, the V gene TRBV7-8; TRBD2 matches at 7 bases. The CDR3 protein is CASSQEAGVSTDTQYF. In nucleotides, the CDR3 is TGTGCCAGCAGCCAAGAGGCGGGAGTGAGTACAGATACGCAGTATTTT.